The 32 T cell receptor beta chains below all came from one sample that was sequenced in a study of OX40 agonist ivuxolimab in advanced cancers. This table comes from immunoSEQ multiplex PCR, and its TCRdb copy is limited to in-frame clones, with some not included. The sample holds 20,000 to 25,000 clones, roughly 84% seen once. The material sequenced was CD4+ or CD8+ T cells sorted from blood, taken in a trial of the OX40 agonist ivuxolimab. The receptors were sampled from an adult with an advanced solid tumor such as melanoma, head and neck, liver or kidney cancer.

The chain combines TRBV6-4 with TRBJ1-5; a possible D gene is TRBD1 (6 bases). Trimming took 5 bases from V and 1 from J, leaving 6 bases between them. The CDR3 runs to 13 residues. CDR1 MRHNA and CDR2 SNTAGT come from the germline V gene. CDR3 nucleotide sequence: TGTGCCAGCAGTACAGGGAGCAATCAGCCCCAGCATTTT. This gives the protein CASSTGSNQPQHF.

This clone was counted once. This chain's CDR3 is CASSLGRQWDTEAFF. As DNA, the CDR3 is TGTGCCAGCAGCTTGGGTCGACAGTGGGACACTGAAGCTTTCTTT. The V and J genes are TRBV5-4 and TRBJ1-1, with a tentative D call TRBD1 (5 bases). The CDR3 totals 15 residues. Germline V gene lookup returns CDR1 SGHNT and CDR2 YYREEE (reference sequence). Between the trimmed V and J ends, which lost 0 bases and 3 bases, there was a span of 12 bases.

The chain combines TRBV9 with TRBJ2-5, with unresolved D. The J call is doubtful: the DNA matches TRBJ2-7 better. This CDR3 region has 15 residues. Germline-derived CDR1 and CDR2 are SGDLS and YYNGEE. The CDR3 loop reads CASSGESMSSYEQYF. Written as DNA, the CDR3 is TGTGCCAGCAGCGGGGAAAGTATGAGCTCCTACGAGCAGTACTTC.

The rearrangement joins TRBV27 to TRBJ2-2; D ambiguous. This CDR3 region has 15 residues. Per the germline V gene, CDR1 is MNHEY and CDR2 is SMNVEV (reference sequence). V was trimmed by 5 bases and J by 2 bases, leaving 12 bases between them. CDR3 coding DNA: TGTGCCAGCAGTCCAGTTCAAATAAACACCGGGGAGCTGTTTTTT. It is translated as CASSPVQINTGELFF.

The chain couples TRBV30 to TRBJ1-2; D uncertain. The CDR3 length is 12 residues. Germline V gene sequence: CDR1 GTSNPN, CDR2 SVGIG (reference sequence). V lost 0 bases, J lost 10 bases, and 12 bases lay in between. CDR3 DNA sequence: TGTGCCTGGAGTGTACAACTAGGGCTCTACACCTTC. This sequence encodes CAWSVQLGLYTF.

CDR3 residues: CASSQENQGWGTGELFF. As DNA, the CDR3 is TGCGCCAGCAGCCAAGAGAATCAGGGATGGGGCACCGGGGAGCTGTTTTTT. The chain links TRBV4-1 to TRBJ2-2; TRBD1 might be the D (5 bases). V lost 0 bases and J lost 4, with 15 bases in between. From germline, CDR1 is MGHRA and CDR2 YSYEKL. The CDR3 sequence is 17 residues long.

This chain uses TRBV4-1 with TRBJ2-7; 12 nucleotides line up with TRBD2. CDR1 and CDR2 (germline): MGHRA, YSYEKL. V shed 0 bases and J 0 bases; nucleotides not matched to a gene: 9. This CDR3 has 19 residues. CDR3 DNA: TGCGCCAGCAGCCAAGATCACACTAGCGGGAGGTCCCTCTCCTACGAGCAGTACTTC. Protein: CASSQDHTSGRSLSYEQYF.

This clone was detected only a few times. The J gene is TRBJ1-1, the V gene TRBV28; D may be TRBD1 (6 bases). Trimming cost V 3 bases and J 5 bases, with 13 bases left between them. The CDR3 runs to 14 residues. Germline loops: CDR1 MDHEN, CDR2 SYDVKM. In nucleotides, the CDR3 is TGTGCCAGCAGTTTGTACAGGGAGTTGACTGAAGCTTTCTTT. Amino acid sequence: CASSLYRELTEAFF.

This rearrangement joins TRBV11-2 to TRBJ2-2, with D perhaps assigned TRBD1 or TRBD2 (5 bases each). The germline gives CDR1 SGHAT, CDR2 FQNNGV. The CDR3 extends over 13 amino acids. Trimming shortened V by 4 bases and J by 4 bases, and 7 bases separated the two germline ends. CDR3 protein: CASSWGPTGELFF. DNA of the CDR3: TGTGCCAGCAGCTGGGGACCCACCGGGGAGCTGTTTTTT.

The V gene is TRBV5-1, the J gene TRBJ2-3; TRBD2 is a possible D gene (5 bases). The V end was cut by 5 bases, the J end by 2 bases, with 15 bases between. Germline V lookup: CDR1 SGHRS, CDR2 YFSETQ. CDR3 length: 15 amino acids. The CDR3 DNA sequence: TGCGCCAGCAGTCCGTTGGAGGTCCTCACAGATACGCAGTATTTT. Its translation: CASSPLEVLTDTQYF. Filled out from reference TRBV5-1 and TRBJ2-3, the complete variable domain reads KAGVTQTPRYLIKTRGQQVTLSCSPISGHRSVSWYQQTPGQGLQFLFEYFSETQRNKGNFPGRFSGRQFSNSRSEMNVSTLELGDSALYLCASSPLEVLTDTQYFGPGTRLTVL.

This sequence joins TRBV30 and TRBJ2-5, with D unresolved. The CDR3 contains 13 residues. With 1 base removed from V and 4 bases from J, the gap between germline ends came to 10 bases. CDR1 and CDR2 from the germline V gene are GTSNPN and SVGIG (reference sequence). CDR3 loop: CAWSGGWGETQYF. CDR3 in DNA: TGTGCCTGGAGTGGAGGTTGGGGAGAGACCCAGTACTTC.

About this clone itself: The junction departs from germline at one end; a sequencing error may be responsible. The rearrangement joins TRBV7-7 to TRBJ2-5, with D tentatively TRBD2 (5 bases). This CDR3 spans 14 amino acids. Germline-derived CDR1 and CDR2 are SSHAT and FNYEAQ (reference sequence). The CDR3 nucleotides are TGTGCTAGCAGCCGCCGGGAACAACAAGAGACCCAGTACTTC. Protein sequence: CASSRREQQETQYF. Full variable domain (missing parts from reference TRBV7-7 and TRBJ2-5): GAGVSQSPRYKVTKRGQDVTLRCDPISSHATLYWYQQALGQGPEFLTYFNYEAQPDKSGLPSDRFSAERPEGSISTLTIQRTEQRDSAMYRCASSRREQQETQYFGPGTRLLVL.

Only a few counts were recorded for this clone. The chain is built from TRBV28 and TRBJ2-7; 10 nucleotides agree with TRBD1. The germline CDR1 and CDR2 sequences are MDHEN and SYDVKM. CDR3 size: 17 residues. J gave up 4 bases and V 3 bases, and 12 bases lay outside the gene matches. The CDR3 DNA is TGTGCCAGCAGTTTGGGACAGGGGACTATTGTGCCTTACGAGCAGTACTTC. Amino acids: CASSLGQGTIVPYEQYF.

This chain connects TRBV19 to TRBJ2-7; perhaps TRBD2 as D (5 bases). The CDR3 covers 11 residues. Germline V gene lookup returns CDR1 LNHDA and CDR2 SQIVND (reference sequence). The CDR3 bases are TGTGCAGCGGAAGGGTCGGGCGAGCAGTACTTC. Translating it yields CAAEGSGEQYF.

The CDR3 here is CASSPVRGGSYNEQFF. The CDR3 nucleotides read TGTGCCAGCAGTCCCGTAAGGGGGGGATCCTACAATGAGCAGTTCTTC. The chain combines TRBV28 with TRBJ2-1, with a tentative D call TRBD2 (7 bases). Germline CDR1 and CDR2: MDHEN and SYDVKM. The V gene lost 5 bases and the J gene lost 1 base, with 15 bases spanning the gap. This CDR3 is built from 16 residues. The full variable domain, rest sourced from reference TRBV28 and TRBJ2-1, is DVKVTQSSRYLVKRTGEKVFLECVQDMDHENMFWYRQDPGLGLRLIYFSYDVKMKEKGDIPEGYSVSREKKERFSLILESASTNQTSMYLCASSPVRGGSYNEQFFGPGTRLTVL.

This chain connects TRBV9 to TRBJ2-5; 10 nucleotides agree with TRBD1. V was pared by 4 bases and J by 4 bases, with 7 bases of the junction left unmatched. The V gene's germline CDR1 is SGDLS and CDR2 YYNGEE. This CDR3 has 15 residues. The CDR3 spells CASSPGTGEGETQYF. As DNA, the CDR3 is TGTGCCAGCAGCCCCGGGACAGGGGAGGGAGAGACCCAGTACTTC.

The V gene is TRBV27, the J gene TRBJ2-5, with D possibly being TRBD2 (6 bases). Germline lookup yields CDR1 MNHEY and CDR2 SMNVEV (reference sequence). This CDR3 region has 14 residues. V was pared by 6 bases and J by 4 bases, with 15 bases between. The CDR3 sequence is CASSLTTSLETQYF. The CDR3 region has the DNA TGTGCCAGCAGCCTTACGACTAGTCTAGAGACCCAGTACTTC.

The chain joins TRBV28 to TRBJ1-2; 10 positions match TRBD1. The CDR3 is 14 amino acids. Germline-derived CDR1 and CDR2 are MDHEN and SYDVKM. The V and J ends lost 3 bases and 5 bases, in that order; junction bases with no gene match: 3. As DNA, the CDR3 is TGTGCCAGCAGTTTGGGGACAGGGGATTATGGCTACACCTTC. It codes for CASSLGTGDYGYTF.

The rearrangement joins TRBV5-1 to TRBJ2-7; TRBD2 matches 8 bases. Germline V gene lookup returns CDR1 SGHRS and CDR2 YFSETQ. This CDR3 contains 14 residues. The junction had 6 bases not matched to a gene; V was cut back by 2 bases and J by 5 bases. The CDR3 DNA reads TGCGCCAGCAGCTTAGTAGCGGGAATGGACGAGCAGTACTTC. This codes for CASSLVAGMDEQYF.

This rearrangement joins TRBV2 to TRBJ2-1; D gene ambiguous. Germline lookup yields CDR1 SNHLY and CDR2 FYNNEI. The V end lost 2 bases, the J end lost 6 bases, and 20 bases lay between the germline ends. The CDR3 is 17 residues long. The CDR3 nucleotides are TGTGCCAGCAGTGAACCCCCTTCAGGACCAGAACGCAATGAGCAGTTCTTC. As protein: CASSEPPSGPERNEQFF.

The chain employs TRBV23-1 and TRBJ2-7, with no clear D. TRBV23-1 is marked as an open reading frame, function uncertain. Trimming removed 4 bases from V and 6 bases from J, with 13 bases in between. This CDR3 is 13 amino acids long. The CDR3 spells CASSLPKATEQYF. In DNA form, the CDR3 reads TGCGCCAGCAGTCTTCCCAAGGCAACCGAGCAGTACTTC.

On this clone: The identical CDR3 is also encoded by other nucleotide sequences in the sample. The CDR3 sequence: CASSIGQGGYEQYF. Here the CDR3 DNA reads TGTGCCAGTAGTATTGGGCAGGGAGGCTACGAGCAGTACTTC. The chain combines TRBV19 with TRBJ2-7; perhaps TRBD2 as D (6 bases). The germline V gene encodes CDR1 LNHDA and CDR2 SQIVND (reference sequence). V lost 3 bases and J lost 3, with 12 bases in between. This CDR3 has 14 amino acids.

The chain links TRBV29-1 to TRBJ1-2; 8 bases map to TRBD1. The J segment lost 2 bases and the V segment lost 7 bases, leaving 9 bases of the junction unmatched. Germline V gives CDR1 SQVTM, CDR2 ANQGSEA. The CDR3 sequence is 14 residues long. CDR3 DNA sequence: TGCAGCGCCGTCACAGGGGGGCAAAACTATGGCTACACCTTC. As protein: CSAVTGGQNYGYTF. The whole variable domain, remainder taken from reference TRBV29-1 and TRBJ1-2, is SAVISQKPSRDICQRGTSLTIQCQVDSQVTMMFWYRQQPGQSLTLIATANQGSEATYESGFVIDKFPISRPNLTFSTLTVSNMSPEDSSIYLCSAVTGGQNYGYTFGSGTRLTVV.

This clone appeared a single time. The chain has TRBV4-1 and TRBJ2-7; D uncertain. Trimming removed 1 base at V and 9 bases at J, with 22 bases between. Germline V CDR1 and CDR2: MGHRA, YSYEKL. This CDR3 is built from 16 residues. The CDR3 here is CASSQGPTTDSVGQYF. The DNA for the CDR3 is TGCGCCAGCAGCCAAGGTCCCACCACCGATTCAGTTGGGCAGTACTTC.

The rearrangement links TRBV19 to TRBJ1-1; D is unclear. This CDR3 is built from 13 residues. Trimming left V 3 bases short and J 0 bases short, with 5 bases between. Germline values: CDR1 LNHDA, CDR2 SQIVND (reference sequence). CDR3 sequence: CASSIGMNTEAFF. CDR3 DNA: TGTGCCAGTAGTATTGGGATGAACACTGAAGCTTTCTTT.

The rearrangement uses TRBV5-6 and TRBJ2-2, with 13 bases identical to TRBD2. The CDR3 runs 16 residues. Trimming cost V 3 bases and J 3 bases; bases outside gene matches: 2. CDR1 is SGHDT, CDR2 YYEEEE, per germline. CDR3 sequence: CASSSGLAGHTGELFF. DNA for the CDR3: TGTGCCAGCAGCTCGGGACTAGCGGGACACACCGGGGAGCTGTTTTTT.

V usage is TRBV4-1 and J usage is TRBJ2-2, with a possible D match to TRBD2 (5 bases). Germline assignment: CDR1 MGHRA and CDR2 YSYEKL. V dropped 6 bases and J dropped 6 bases, with 17 bases sitting between them. The CDR3 extends over 15 amino acids. Here the CDR3 DNA reads TGCGCCAGCAGGGGAGAAGGGTATAACCCCGGGGAGCTGTTTTTT. It is translated as CASRGEGYNPGELFF.

In DNA form, the CDR3 reads TGTGCCAGCAGCGAAGGGGACAGAGGGGGAGAGACCCAGTACTTC. The encoded protein is CASSEGDRGGETQYF. V and J are TRBV7-9 and TRBJ2-5, with 7 bases aligning to TRBD1. J lost 4 bases, V lost 5 bases, and 10 bases had no gene match. CDR1 is SEHNR and CDR2 is FQNEAQ in the germline V gene (reference sequence). This CDR3 is 15 amino acids long.

V and J are TRBV27 and TRBJ2-1; no clear D gene. Trimming left V 2 bases short and J 3 bases short, with 5 bases between. Germline values: CDR1 MNHEY, CDR2 SMNVEV (reference sequence). CDR3 length equals 13 residues. This CDR3 reads CASSLVSYNEQFF. The CDR3 region has the DNA TGTGCCAGCAGTTTAGTCAGCTACAATGAGCAGTTCTTC.

J is TRBJ1-5 and V is TRBV7-8, with a weak D call TRBD1 (5 bases). The CDR3 loop spans 14 amino acids. The germline gives CDR1 SGHVS, CDR2 FQNEAQ. V gave up 1 base and J gave up 6 bases, with 10 bases separating them. CDR3: CASSLGGVGQPQHF. The CDR3 DNA sequence: TGTGCCAGCAGCTTAGGGGGGGTGGGTCAGCCCCAGCATTTT.

This clone was counted once. The chain employs TRBV5-6 and TRBJ2-5; TRBD2 matches at 15 bases. The CDR3 contains 16 residues. CDR1 and CDR2 from the germline V gene are SGHDT and YYEEEE. Losses at the gene ends were 4 bases for V and 5 bases for J; bases not matched to a gene: 6. The CDR3 DNA reads as TGTGCCAGCAGCGAAGGACTAGCGGGAGGGGGGGAGACCCAGTACTTC. Translating it yields CASSEGLAGGGETQYF.

Concerning this clone itself: This specimen includes other DNA sequences encoding the same CDR3. The genes are TRBV27 and TRBJ1-1; 10 nucleotides agree with TRBD1. Looked up from germline, CDR1 is MNHEY and CDR2 is SMNVEV (reference sequence). The CDR3 runs 15 residues. With 3 bases clipped from V and 5 bases from J, the junction kept 6 bases outside the gene matches. The CDR3 sequence is CASSLEGTGATEAFF. DNA for the CDR3: TGTGCCAGCAGTTTGGAAGGGACAGGGGCGACTGAAGCTTTCTTT.